A single sample is the source of the 14 T cell receptor beta chains below, sequenced in a study of identical twins. TCRdb ran MiXCR on the 5' RACE reads and lists one entry per CDR3 protein. The table includes 520,000 or so distinct CDR3 sequences, less than 25% detected once. These data were also filed under a second study, of T cells expressing NK-cell markers.

The sample comprised CD4+ T cells sorted from blood. All receptors derive from a woman under 30 in good health.

The V call is TRBV12-3 or TRBV12-4, the J call TRBJ2-5, with a possible D match to TRBD2 (6 bases). V was shortened by 1 base and J by 3 bases, with 12 bases between the two germline ends. This CDR3 is 15 amino acids long. The CDR3 DNA is TGTGCCAGCAGTTTAGGGTTAGCGGAGAAAGAGACCCAGTACTTC. Amino acids: CASSLGLAEKETQYF.

This clonotype was recorded many times. The rearrangement joins TRBV13 to TRBJ2-5; D remains ambiguous. Trimming removed 4 bases from V and 10 bases from J, with 16 bases in between. The CDR3 runs to 13 residues. Germline V lookup: CDR1 PRHDT, CDR2 FYEKMQ (reference sequence). CDR3 sequence: CASSSPTYRGQYF. The CDR3 coding sequence is TGTGCCAGCAGCTCGCCGACCTATCGAGGCCAGTACTTC.

This clonotype was observed a handful of times. The rearrangement uses TRBV24-1 and TRBJ2-3; tentative D call: TRBD1 (6 bases). CDR3 length equals 16 residues. Trimming took off 3 bases at V and 0 bases at J, with 12 bases between the two ends. Germline CDR1 is KGHDR and CDR2 is SFDVKD. The DNA of the CDR3 is TGTGCCACCAGTGATCCCCAGGGGCACAGCACAGATACGCAGTATTTT. Residues: CATSDPQGHSTDTQYF.

J is TRBJ2-1 and V is TRBV6-2 or TRBV6-3, with TRBD1 as a possible D gene (5 bases). Trimming removed 7 bases from V and 6 bases from J, with 22 bases in between. The CDR3 consists of 16 residues. Germline V lookup: CDR1 MNHEY, CDR2 SVGEGT. CDR3 region: CASTSSLRAGINEQFF. Written as DNA, the CDR3 is TGTGCCAGCACCTCAAGCCTCCGAGCAGGGATCAATGAGCAGTTCTTC.

This clonotype was recorded at least ten times. The chain employs TRBV20-1 and TRBJ2-1, with D unclear. The CDR3 length is 12 residues. Germline V lookup: CDR1 DFQATT, CDR2 SNEGSKA (reference sequence). V was shortened by 4 bases and J by 6 bases, with 10 bases between the two germline ends. DNA of the CDR3: TGCAGTGCTAAATCTTATGGCAATGAGCAGTTCTTC. Amino acid sequence: CSAKSYGNEQFF.

The V call is TRBV20-1, the J call TRBJ1-6, with 7 bases matching TRBD1. V shed 1 base and J 9 bases; nucleotides not matched to a gene: 6. This CDR3 contains 14 residues. CDR1 DFQATT and CDR2 SNEGSKA come from the germline V gene (reference sequence). The CDR3 region is CSARVAGGVSPLHF. The DNA for the CDR3 is TGCAGTGCTAGAGTGGCAGGGGGGGTTTCACCCCTCCACTTT.

V is TRBV9 and J is TRBJ2-3; D is undetermined. The CDR3 runs to 14 residues. V lost 0 bases, J lost 7 bases, and 12 bases lay in between. From germline, CDR1 is SGDLS and CDR2 YYNGEE. The CDR3: CASSVEGRSYTQYF. Here the CDR3 DNA reads TGTGCCAGCAGCGTAGAGGGTCGCTCTTATACGCAGTATTTT. Full variable domain (rest looked up from reference TRBV9 and TRBJ2-3): DSGVTQTPKHLITATGQRVTLRCSPRSGDLSVYWYQQSLDQGLQFLIQYYNGEERAKGNILERFSAQQFPDLHSELNLSSLELGDSALYFCASSVEGRSYTQYFGPGTRLTVL.

V is TRBV11-1 and J is TRBJ1-6, with a weak D call TRBD1 (5 bases). The germline V and J ends were trimmed by 5 bases and 6 bases, with 23 bases remaining between them. CDR1 is SGHAT, CDR2 FQDESV, per germline (reference sequence). This CDR3 has 18 residues. The CDR3, as DNA: TGTGCCAGCAGCCGAGGAACAGGCGCCAGGCCGTTTAATTCACCCCTCCACTTT. This translates into CASSRGTGARPFNSPLHF.

V and J are TRBV20-1 and TRBJ1-6; 7 nucleotides match TRBD1. The germline CDR1 and CDR2 sequences are DFQATT and SNEGSKA (reference sequence). Trimming removed 0 bases from V and 6 bases from J; junction bases left unmatched: 8. This CDR3 contains 16 residues. Here the CDR3 DNA reads TGCAGTGCTAGAGATTTTTCCGGGACAGCTAATTCACCCCTCCACTTT. It translates to CSARDFSGTANSPLHF.

The chain has TRBV29-1 and TRBJ2-7; 10 nucleotides agree with TRBD2. This CDR3 region has 12 residues. Germline V lookup: CDR1 SQVTM, CDR2 ANQGSEA. Unmatched junction bases numbered 3, after V lost 7 bases and J lost 3 bases. CDR3 in DNA: TGCAGCGGTCGACTAGCGGGCTACGAGCAGTACTTC. Translating gives CSGRLAGYEQYF.

The V gene is TRBV20-1, the J gene TRBJ2-5; possible D gene TRBD2, 7 bases. V shed 6 bases and J shed 1 base, with 18 bases lying between them. CDR3 length: 15 amino acids. Looked up from germline, CDR1 is DFQATT and CDR2 is SNEGSKA (reference sequence). The chain's CDR3 is CSAGGRADPQETQYF. CDR3 nucleotide sequence: TGCAGTGCGGGGGGGCGAGCGGACCCCCAAGAGACCCAGTACTTC.

This clonotype was found a few times. The chain uses TRBV12-3 or TRBV12-4 and TRBJ2-6; 8 bases align to TRBD1. V lost 1 base and J lost 8; bases outside the gene matches: 7. This CDR3 region has 16 residues. The CDR3 region has the DNA TGTGCCAGCAGTTTAGTCTTCAGGGGGCAGTCCAACGTCCTGACTTTC. It specifies CASSLVFRGQSNVLTF.

This clonotype was found a few times. The chain joins TRBV19 to TRBJ2-7; perhaps TRBD2 as D (6 bases). This CDR3 comprises 17 residues. V was clipped by 3 bases and J by 7 bases, with 25 bases between them. Germline loops: CDR1 LNHDA, CDR2 SQIVND (reference sequence). The CDR3 sequence is CASSMGGYSGLFGEQYF. DNA for the CDR3: TGTGCCAGTAGTATGGGGGGATACTCTGGATTATTCGGGGAGCAGTACTTC.

The chain carries TRBV20-1 and TRBJ2-2; a weak D match, TRBD2 (6 bases). V lost 3 bases and J lost 4, with 15 bases in between. CDR3 size: 15 residues. The germline V gene encodes CDR1 DFQATT and CDR2 SNEGSKA (reference sequence). CDR3 sequence: CSASGSSGGTGELFF. For the CDR3, the DNA is TGCAGTGCTAGCGGGAGCAGCGGAGGCACCGGGGAGCTGTTTTTT.